This entry is about one TCR beta chain. The data belong to a study of technical replicates of blood from a few donors. Trimming removed 6 bases at V and 5 bases at J, with 19 bases between. The CDR3 runs 14 residues. Germline V gene data show CDR1 as GTSNPN and CDR2 as SVGIG (reference sequence). The repertoire was sequenced with immunoSEQ multiplex PCR; TCRdb's copy has only in-frame clones and lacks some. The sample holds approximately 92,000 clones; 85% to 95% are singletons and the top ten take roughly 0.3%. The chain carries TRBV30 and TRBJ1-2; perhaps TRBD1 as D (6 bases). This receptor was obtained from a human donor in good health. The source material was T cells isolated from PBMCs. The CDR3: CACTPLGTPYGYTF. CDR3 bases: TGTGCCTGCACCCCGCTAGGGACACCTTATGGCTACACCTTC.